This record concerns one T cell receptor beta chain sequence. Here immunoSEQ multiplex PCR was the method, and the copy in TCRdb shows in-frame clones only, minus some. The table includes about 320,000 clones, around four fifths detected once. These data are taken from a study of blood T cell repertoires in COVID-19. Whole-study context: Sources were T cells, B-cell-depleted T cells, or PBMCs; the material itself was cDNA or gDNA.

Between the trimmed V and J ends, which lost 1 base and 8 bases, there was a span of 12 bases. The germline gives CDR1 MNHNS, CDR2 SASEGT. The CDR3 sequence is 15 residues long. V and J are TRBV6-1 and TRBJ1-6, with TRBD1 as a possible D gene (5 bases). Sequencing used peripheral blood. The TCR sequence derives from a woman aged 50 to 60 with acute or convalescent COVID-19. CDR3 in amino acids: CASSEGPGPDSPLHF. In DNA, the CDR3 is TGTGCCAGCAGTGAAGGTCCAGGGCCTGATTCACCCCTCCACTTT.